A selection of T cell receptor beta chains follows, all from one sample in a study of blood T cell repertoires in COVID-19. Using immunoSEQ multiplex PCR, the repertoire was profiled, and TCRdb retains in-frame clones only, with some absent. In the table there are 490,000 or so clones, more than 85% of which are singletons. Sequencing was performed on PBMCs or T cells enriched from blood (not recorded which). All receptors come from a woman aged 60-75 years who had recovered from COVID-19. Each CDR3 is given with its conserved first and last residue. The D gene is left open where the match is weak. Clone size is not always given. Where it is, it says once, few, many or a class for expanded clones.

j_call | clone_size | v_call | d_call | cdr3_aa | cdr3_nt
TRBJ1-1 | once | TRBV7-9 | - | CASSPGITEAFF | TGTGCCAGCAGCCCCGGGATCACTGAAGCTTTCTTT
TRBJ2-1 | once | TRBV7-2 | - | CASSLALVSEQFF | TGTGCCAGCAGCTTAGCACTAGTATCTGAGCAGTTCTTC
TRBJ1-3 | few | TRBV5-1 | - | CASSLGGHRSGNTIYF | TGCGCCAGCAGCTTGGGCGGGCATCGCTCTGGAAACACCATATATTTT
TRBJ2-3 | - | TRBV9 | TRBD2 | CASSRERGGRTDTQYF | TGTGCCAGCAGCAGGGAGCGGGGGGGCCGGACAGATACGCAGTATTTT
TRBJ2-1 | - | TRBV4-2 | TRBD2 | CASSILAGGPGYEQFF | TGTGCCAGCAGCATACTAGCGGGGGGGCCGGGTTATGAGCAGTTCTTC
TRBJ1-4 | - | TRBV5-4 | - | CASSGGSANEKLFF | TGTGCCAGCAGCGGAGGATCGGCTAATGAAAAACTGTTTTTT
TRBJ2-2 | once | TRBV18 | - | CASSPLSGTGELFF | TGTGCCAGCTCACCCCTTAGCGGCACCGGGGAGCTGTTTTTT
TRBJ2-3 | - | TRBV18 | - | CASSPPGAARSDTQYF | TGTGCCAGCTCACCACCGGGGGCCGCCCGGAGCGATACGCAGTATTTT
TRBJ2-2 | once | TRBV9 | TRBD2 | CASSDPQLAGGPTGELFF | TGTGCCAGCAGCGACCCCCAACTAGCGGGGGGGCCCACCGGGGAGCTGTTTTTT
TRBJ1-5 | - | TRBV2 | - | CASSQRGIQNQPQHF | TGTGCCAGCAGCCAAAGGGGCATACAAAATCAGCCCCAGCATTTT
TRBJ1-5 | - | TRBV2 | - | CASSLSGPSNQPQHF | TGTGCCAGCAGTCTCTCAGGCCCTAGCAATCAGCCCCAGCATTTT
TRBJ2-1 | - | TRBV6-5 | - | CASSWGLLEQFF | TGTGCCAGCAGTTGGGGCTTGCTTGAGCAGTTCTTC
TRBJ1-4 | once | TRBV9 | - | CASSVGQGGNWGEKLFF | TGTGCCAGCAGCGTAGGGCAGGGAGGCAACTGGGGTGAAAAACTGTTTTTT
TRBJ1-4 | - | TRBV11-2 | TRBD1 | CASSLQTGRHEKLFF | TGTGCCAGCAGCTTACAGACAGGGAGGCATGAAAAACTGTTTTTT
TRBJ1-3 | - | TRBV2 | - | CASRKESAGNTIYF | TGTGCCAGCAGAAAGGAGAGCGCAGGAAACACCATATATTTT
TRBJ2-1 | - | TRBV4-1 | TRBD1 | CASIGQGGNEQFF | TGCGCCAGCATAGGACAGGGGGGCAATGAGCAGTTCTTC
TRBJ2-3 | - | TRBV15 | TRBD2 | CATSTQYSSGGITDTQYF | TGTGCCACCAGCACCCAATATTCTAGCGGGGGCATCACAGATACGCAGTATTTT
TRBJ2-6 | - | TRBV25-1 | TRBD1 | CASSAGGSHTGANVLTF | TGTGCCAGCAGTGCAGGGGGATCCCACACTGGGGCCAACGTCCTGACTTTC
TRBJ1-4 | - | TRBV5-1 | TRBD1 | CASGSGQGPNEKLFF | TGCGCCAGCGGTTCTGGACAGGGGCCTAATGAAAAACTGTTTTTT
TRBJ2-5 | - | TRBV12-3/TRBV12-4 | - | CASCRGQETQYF | TGTGCCAGCTGTAGGGGACAAGAGACCCAGTACTTC
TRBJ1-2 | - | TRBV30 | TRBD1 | CAWSVGRTGLNYGYTF | TGTGCCTGGAGTGTAGGCCGGACAGGGCTGAACTATGGCTACACCTTC
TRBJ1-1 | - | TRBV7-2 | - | CASSSLGTKNTEAFF | TGTGCCAGCAGCTCCCTCGGGACAAAGAACACTGAAGCTTTCTTT
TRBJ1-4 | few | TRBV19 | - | CASSIRDTTGKLFF | TGTGCCAGTAGTATTAGGGACACCACGGGAAAACTGTTTTTT
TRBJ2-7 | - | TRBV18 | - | CASSPSASGSGPYEQYF | TGTGCCAGCTCACCGAGTGCATCCGGGTCAGGGCCCTACGAGCAGTACTTC
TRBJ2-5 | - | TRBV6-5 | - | CATWGGAETQYF | TGTGCCACCTGGGGGGGGGCGGAGACCCAGTACTTC
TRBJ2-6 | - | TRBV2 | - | CASSPQGSGANVLTF | TGTGCCAGCAGTCCACAGGGATCTGGGGCCAACGTCCTGACTTTC
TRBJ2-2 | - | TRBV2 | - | CASTDQFANTGELFF | TGTGCCAGCACTGACCAGTTCGCGAACACCGGGGAGCTGTTTTTT
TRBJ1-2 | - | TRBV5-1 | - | CASSLGQFGYTF | TGCGCCAGCAGCTTGGGTCAGTTCGGCTACACCTTC
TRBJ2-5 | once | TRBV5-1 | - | CASRDGGVETQYF | TGCGCCAGCAGGGATGGGGGCGTTGAGACCCAGTACTTC
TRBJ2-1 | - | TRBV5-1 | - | CASSLEHNEQFF | TGCGCCAGCAGCCTAGAACACAATGAGCAGTTCTTC
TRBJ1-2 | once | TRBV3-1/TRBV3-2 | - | CASTKGGGLNNYGYTF | TGTGCCAGCACCAAAGGGGGTGGCCTTAACAACTATGGCTACACCTTC
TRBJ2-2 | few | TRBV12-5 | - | CASGLGGASNTGELFF | TGTGCTAGTGGTTTGGGGGGAGCCTCGAACACCGGGGAGCTGTTTTTT
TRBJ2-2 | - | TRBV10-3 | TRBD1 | CAISERQGITGELFF | TGTGCCATCAGTGAAAGACAGGGCATAACCGGGGAGCTGTTTTTT
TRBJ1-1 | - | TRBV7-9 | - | CASSSQGAVDTEAFF | TGTGCCAGCAGCTCCCAAGGGGCAGTCGACACTGAAGCTTTCTTT
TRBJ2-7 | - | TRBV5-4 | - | CASSLQGSYEQYF | TGTGCCAGCAGCTTGCAGGGGAGCTACGAGCAGTACTTC
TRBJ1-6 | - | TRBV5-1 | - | CASSLGGMRDSPLHF | TGCGCCAGCAGCTTAGGGGGAATGAGGGATTCACCCCTCCACTTT
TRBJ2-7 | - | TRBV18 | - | CASSRRQGTSYEQYF | TGTGCCAGCTCCCGTCGCCAGGGAACTTCCTACGAGCAGTACTTC
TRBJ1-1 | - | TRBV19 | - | CASSIGARGSWTEAFF | TGTGCCAGTAGTATAGGCGCCCGGGGTTCTTGGACTGAAGCTTTCTTT
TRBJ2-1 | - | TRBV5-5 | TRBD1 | CASSLAVGQGWNEQFF | TGTGCCAGCAGCTTGGCCGTTGGACAGGGTTGGAATGAGCAGTTCTTC
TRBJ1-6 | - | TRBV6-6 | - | CASSYMGGVGSPLHF | TGTGCCAGCAGTTATATGGGGGGGGTTGGTTCACCCCTCCACTTT
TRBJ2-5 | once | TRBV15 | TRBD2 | CATSRDLIKRGVPAVQQDF | TGTGCCACCAGCAGAGATCTAATTAAGCGGGGGGTGCCCGCGGTGCAGCAGGACTTC
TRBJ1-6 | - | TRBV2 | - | CASRKGGGNSPLHF | TGTGCCAGCAGAAAGGGTGGAGGGAATTCACCCCTCCACTTT
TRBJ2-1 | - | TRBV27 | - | CASSAKTHEAWNEQFF | TGTGCCAGCAGTGCAAAGACTCATGAGGCGTGGAATGAGCAGTTCTTC
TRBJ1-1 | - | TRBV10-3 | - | CAIRSTGLNTEAFF | TGTGCCATCAGGAGCACAGGCCTGAACACTGAAGCTTTCTTT
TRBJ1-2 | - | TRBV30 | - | CAWSAARVPNYGYTF | TGTGCCTGGAGTGCCGCCCGGGTTCCTAACTATGGCTACACCTTC
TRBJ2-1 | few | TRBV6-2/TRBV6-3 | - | CASSHPRGQQFF | TGTGCCAGCAGTCACCCTAGGGGCCAGCAGTTCTTC
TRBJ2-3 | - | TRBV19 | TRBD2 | CASRTSGGPDTQYF | TGTGCCAGTCGGACTAGCGGGGGCCCAGATACGCAGTATTTT
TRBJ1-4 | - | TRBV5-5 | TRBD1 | CASSSVTGGSEKLFF | TGTGCCAGCAGCTCCGTTACAGGGGGCTCTGAAAAACTGTTTTTT
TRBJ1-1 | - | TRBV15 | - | CATSKPDNLMNTEAFF | TGTGCCACCAGCAAACCGGACAATCTTATGAACACTGAAGCTTTCTTT
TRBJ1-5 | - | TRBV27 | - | CASSLSLSGQPQHF | TGTGCCAGCAGTTTATCTCTTTCAGGGCAGCCCCAGCATTTT
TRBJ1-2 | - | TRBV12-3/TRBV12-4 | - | CASSLRQPFGYTF | TGTGCCAGCAGTCTCCGACAGCCCTTTGGCTACACCTTC
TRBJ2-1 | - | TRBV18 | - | CASSPSGGASRNEQFF | TGTGCCAGCTCACCGTCGGGGGGCGCTTCCCGCAATGAGCAGTTCTTC
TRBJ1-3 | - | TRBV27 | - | CASSSSRGEDTIYF | TGTGCCAGCAGTTCCTCGCGAGGGGAGGACACCATATATTTT
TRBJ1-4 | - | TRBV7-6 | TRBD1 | CASGRQGVNEKLFF | TGTGCCAGCGGCCGACAGGGGGTAAATGAAAAACTGTTTTTT
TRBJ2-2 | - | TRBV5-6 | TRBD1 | CASSWPGQGTNTGELFF | TGTGCCAGCAGCTGGCCGGGACAGGGAACGAACACCGGGGAGCTGTTTTTT
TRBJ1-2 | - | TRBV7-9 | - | CASSPKTTGRGEGYTF | TGTGCCAGCAGCCCTAAAACCACCGGCAGGGGCGAAGGCTACACCTTC
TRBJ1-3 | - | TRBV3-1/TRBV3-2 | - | CASSLDSGNTIYF | TGTGCCAGCAGCCTAGATTCGGGAAACACCATATATTTT